The 29 T cell receptor beta chains presented below share a single source sample, sequenced in a study of blood T cell repertoires in COVID-19. The method was immunoSEQ multiplex PCR; TCRdb's version includes in-frame clones alone and lacks a portion of them. This sample has under 250,000 clones, with about 91% found just once. Specimen: peripheral blood. Receptors originate from a woman in her 30s with COVID-19, enrolled during active disease.

This rearrangement joins TRBV29-1 to TRBJ2-1; possible D gene TRBD1, 6 bases. CDR1 and CDR2 from the germline V gene are SQVTM and ANQGSEA. The CDR3 spans 14 residues. Trimming took off 1 base at V and 6 bases at J, with 13 bases between the two ends. This chain's CDR3 is CSVEAGTGFNEQFF. The DNA for the CDR3 is TGCAGCGTTGAAGCAGGCACAGGGTTCAATGAGCAGTTCTTC.

CDR3 nucleotide sequence: TGTGCCAGCAGCCACGGACAGGGTGGGTATACGCAGTATTTT. Encoded protein: CASSHGQGGYTQYF. J is TRBJ2-3 and V is TRBV3-1 (or the pseudogene TRBV3-2), with 8 nucleotides matching TRBD1. Germline V gene sequence: CDR1 LGHDT, CDR2 YNNKEL (reference sequence). CDR3 length equals 14 residues. The junction had 6 bases not matched to a gene; V was cut back by 3 bases and J by 7 bases.

J is TRBJ2-5 and V is TRBV4-1, with 7 bases fitting TRBD2. Germline lookup yields CDR1 MGHRA and CDR2 YSYEKL. Germline trimming cut 4 bases from V and 3 bases from J; bases unmatched to any gene: 8. This CDR3 has 15 amino acids. This CDR3 reads CASSRALASKETQYF. The DNA for the CDR3 is TGCGCCAGCAGCCGGGCACTAGCGAGCAAAGAGACCCAGTACTTC.

This rearrangement joins TRBV2 to TRBJ2-2; 7 bases are shared with TRBD2. This CDR3 has 15 residues. Looked up from germline, CDR1 is SNHLY and CDR2 is FYNNEI. The junction had 2 bases not matched to a gene; V was cut back by 1 base and J by 3 bases. DNA of the CDR3: TGTGCCAGCAGTGAAGGGGGAGGGGACACCGGGGAGCTGTTTTTT. Translated: CASSEGGGDTGELFF.

The V gene is TRBV4-3, the J gene TRBJ2-1; 11 bases are shared with TRBD2. V shed 1 base and J 6 bases; nucleotides not matched to a gene: 17. Germline values: CDR1 LGHNA, CDR2 YSLEER. The CDR3 totals 20 residues. CDR3 coding DNA: TGCGCCAGCAGCCAAGTTGCGACTAGCGGGGTCGATGGGCTTCGCAATGAGCAGTTCTTC. This translates into CASSQVATSGVDGLRNEQFF.

The chain is built from TRBV2 and TRBJ2-1; weak D call: TRBD2 (6 bases). Trimming cost V 2 bases and J 7 bases, with 15 bases left between them. Germline-derived CDR1 and CDR2 are SNHLY and FYNNEI. CDR3 length: 15 residues. In nucleotides, the CDR3 is TGTGCCAGCAGTGAATTGGAGGGAGGAATGAATGAGCAGTTCTTC. Amino acids: CASSELEGGMNEQFF.

The genes are TRBV19 and TRBJ2-1, with TRBD2 matching over 12 bases. The CDR3 loop spans 17 amino acids. Germline CDR1 and CDR2: LNHDA and SQIVND (reference sequence). J was trimmed by 4 bases and V by 5 bases; bases with no gene match: 9. CDR3 protein: CASSPRTSGAKYNEQFF. As DNA, the CDR3 is TGTGCCAGTAGTCCACGGACTAGCGGGGCGAAATACAATGAGCAGTTCTTC.

This clone was seen just once. This chain uses TRBV2 with TRBJ2-7, with D tentatively TRBD2 (6 bases). Germline-derived CDR1 and CDR2 are SNHLY and FYNNEI. The CDR3 consists of 12 residues. V shed 7 bases and J shed 3 bases, with 10 bases lying between them. The CDR3 coding sequence is TGTGCCAGCAAGCCGGGAGTCTACGAGCAGTACGTC. Protein: CASKPGVYEQYV.

The V gene is TRBV25-1, the J gene TRBJ1-3; TRBD1 is a possible D gene (6 bases). The germline V gene encodes CDR1 MGHDK and CDR2 SYGVNS. The CDR3 sequence is 13 residues long. V lost 3 bases, J lost 7 bases, and 10 bases lay in between. The CDR3 loop is CASSDWTANTIYF. In DNA form, the CDR3 reads TGTGCCAGCAGTGACTGGACAGCGAACACCATATATTTT.

The rearrangement links TRBV28 to TRBJ1-2, with 7 bases identical to TRBD1. V lost 10 bases to trimming and J lost 0 bases; unmatched junction nucleotides: 5. The germline V gene encodes CDR1 MDHEN and CDR2 SYDVKM. CDR3 length: 13 amino acids. The DNA of the CDR3 is TGTGCCATTAAGACAGGGTCTAACTATGGCTACACCTTC. Translated: CAIKTGSNYGYTF.

Comments on this clone: One end of the junction does not line up with germline, which may come from a read error. CDR3 in DNA: TGTGCCAGACAGATAACACGACAGGGGCCCTACGGGCAGTACTTC. This codes for CARQITRQGPYGQYF. The V and J genes are TRBV6-4 and TRBJ2-7, with 8 bases matching TRBD1. This CDR3 has 15 residues. Germline V lookup: CDR1 MRHNA, CDR2 SNTAGT.

The genes are TRBV5-5 and TRBJ2-5; D may be TRBD2 (5 bases). The CDR3 has 14 residues. Germline V CDR1 and CDR2: SGHKS, YYEKEE (reference sequence). Trimming left V 0 bases short and J 4 bases short, with 10 bases between. CDR3 sequence (DNA): TGTGCCAGCAGCTTGGGCGGAGGAGGAGAGACCCAGTACTTC. This sequence encodes CASSLGGGGETQYF.

The V gene is TRBV5-5, the J gene TRBJ1-5; possible D gene TRBD1, 5 bases. Trimming took off 4 bases at V and 0 bases at J, with 11 bases between the two ends. CDR3 length: 15 residues. Per germline, CDR1 SGHKS and CDR2 YYEKEE (reference sequence). The CDR3 here is CASSLRGYSNQPQHF. As DNA, the CDR3 is TGTGCCAGCAGCCTTCGGGGGTATAGCAATCAGCCCCAGCATTTT.

In DNA form, the CDR3 reads TGTGCCAGCAGTTACGTACGCCAGGGTGGTGGCTACACCTTC. Amino acid sequence: CASSYVRQGGGYTF. The V gene is TRBV6-5, the J gene TRBJ1-2; weak D call: TRBD1 (5 bases). Trimming pared 2 bases from V and 7 bases from J, leaving 14 bases between. Germline lookup yields CDR1 MNHEY and CDR2 SVGAGI. This CDR3 is 14 amino acids long.

V and J are TRBV9 and TRBJ2-7, with TRBD2 identical over 8 bases. The CDR3 is 15 residues long. V shed 0 bases, J shed 2 bases, and the junction held 4 bases outside the gene matches. Germline CDR1 and CDR2: SGDLS and YYNGEE. CDR3 DNA sequence: TGTGCCAGCAGCGTAGGTACTAGCGGCGCCTACGAGCAGTACTTC. Protein: CASSVGTSGAYEQYF.

The V and J genes are TRBV9 and TRBJ1-2; 7 bases match TRBD1. Germline V gives CDR1 SGDLS, CDR2 YYNGEE. This CDR3 has 13 residues. V trimming: 6 bases; J trimming: 4 bases; junction bases outside the gene matches: 6. This CDR3 reads CASTHTGAYGYTF. The CDR3 bases are TGTGCCAGCACCCATACAGGGGCCTATGGCTACACCTTC.

This clone was seen just once. The chain recombines TRBV10-2 with TRBJ2-1; 9 bases align to TRBD2. J lost 9 bases, V lost 6 bases, and 9 bases had no gene match. CDR1 WSHSY and CDR2 SAAADI come from the germline V gene. The length of the CDR3 is 14 residues. CDR3 protein: CASRDSGSLGEQFF. The CDR3 DNA sequence: TGCGCCAGCAGGGATAGCGGGAGTTTAGGTGAGCAGTTCTTC.

The chain has TRBV12-3 or TRBV12-4 and TRBJ1-1; D may be TRBD1 (5 bases). There are 12 residues in the CDR3. With 9 bases removed from V and 3 bases from J, the gap between germline ends came to 11 bases. CDR3 residues: CASTGGYTEAFF. CDR3 sequence (DNA): TGTGCCAGTACAGGAGGGTACACTGAAGCTTTCTTT.

The chain uses TRBV6-2 or TRBV6-3 and TRBJ1-2; no definite D call. V was shortened by 2 bases and J by 1 base, with 11 bases between the two germline ends. Per the germline V gene, CDR1 is MNHEY and CDR2 is SVGEGT. This CDR3 is built from 15 residues. The DNA of the CDR3 is TGTGCCAGCAGTTACCTGAGGGTTGGTAACTATGGCTACACCTTC. It encodes CASSYLRVGNYGYTF.

The chain combines TRBV24-1 with TRBJ2-2, with 8 bases identical to TRBD2. Germline-derived CDR1 and CDR2 are KGHDR and SFDVKD. The CDR3 spans 15 residues. The J segment lost 6 bases and the V segment lost 6 bases, leaving 8 bases of the junction unmatched. The CDR3 DNA reads as TGTGCCACCAGTACACGGGGGGGAGCCCCCGGGGAGCTGTTTTTT. Its translation: CATSTRGGAPGELFF.

The J gene is TRBJ2-1, the V gene TRBV7-2; 9 positions agree with TRBD2. V lost 8 bases and J lost 6; bases outside the gene matches: 8. Germline CDR1 is SGHTA and CDR2 is FQGNSA. This CDR3 has 14 residues. CDR3 sequence reads: CASARGRVSNEQFF. The CDR3 DNA sequence: TGTGCCAGCGCTCGCGGGAGGGTGAGCAATGAGCAGTTCTTC.

The chain couples TRBV6-2 or TRBV6-3 to TRBJ2-4; D possibly corresponds to TRBD1 (6 bases). This CDR3 has 13 residues. Between the trimmed V and J ends, which lost 4 bases and 6 bases, there was a span of 10 bases. Germline V gene data show CDR1 as MNHEY and CDR2 as SVGEGT. CDR3 nucleotide sequence: TGTGCCAGCAGTTCCGGGACAATAAACATTCAGTACTTC. It yields the protein CASSSGTINIQYF.

CDR3 sequence reads: CASSIDTRTNEKLFF. CDR3 sequence (DNA): TGTGCCAGCAGCATTGACACCCGAACTAATGAAAAACTGTTTTTT. This sequence joins TRBV7-2 and TRBJ1-4; D gene uncertain. This CDR3 has 15 amino acids. Germline V lookup: CDR1 SGHTA, CDR2 FQGNSA. V was cut by 5 bases and J by 1 base, with 11 bases left in between.

V usage is TRBV5-4 and J usage is TRBJ1-1, with D hard to call. Germline CDR1 reads SGHNT; CDR2 reads YYREEE (reference sequence). Trimming pared 4 bases from V and 5 bases from J, leaving 9 bases between. The CDR3 covers 12 residues. The CDR3 loop is CASSKSGTEAFF. The CDR3, as DNA: TGTGCCAGCAGCAAGAGCGGGACTGAAGCTTTCTTT. Combining the CDR3 with reference TRBV5-4 and TRBJ1-1 gives the whole variable domain ETGVTQSPTHLIKTRGQQVTLRCSSQSGHNTVSWYQQALGQGPQFIFQYYREEENGRGNFPPRFSGLQFPNYSSELNVNALELDDSALYLCASSKSGTEAFFGQGTRLTVV.

V gene TRBV19 combines with J gene TRBJ1-6; TRBD1 agrees at 8 bases. The V and J ends lost 5 bases and 6 bases, in that order; junction bases with no gene match: 6. Looked up from germline, CDR1 is LNHDA and CDR2 is SQIVND (reference sequence). CDR3 length: 15 amino acids. The CDR3 sequence is CASSPQQGGNSPLHF. Written as DNA, the CDR3 is TGTGCCAGTAGTCCCCAACAGGGGGGTAATTCACCCCTCCACTTT. Variable domain in full (rest from reference TRBV19 and TRBJ1-6): DGGITQSPKYLFRKEGQNVTLSCEQNLNHDAMYWYRQDPGQGLRLIYYSQIVNDFQKGDIAEGYSVSREKKESFPLTVTSAQKNPTAFYLCASSPQQGGNSPLHFGNGTRLTVT.

The table lists this clone with a count of one. The J gene is TRBJ2-6, the V gene TRBV6-2 or TRBV6-3, with D perhaps matching TRBD1 (5 bases). The CDR3 spans 18 residues. V was clipped by 2 bases and J by 1 base, with 15 bases between them. Germline V gives CDR1 MNHEY, CDR2 SVGEGT. The CDR3: CASSYKVDTYSGANVLTF. The CDR3 nucleotides are TGTGCCAGCAGTTACAAGGTGGACACTTATTCTGGGGCCAACGTCCTGACTTTC.

The chain joins TRBV7-9 to TRBJ2-7; 8 nucleotides line up with TRBD1. The V gene end was trimmed by 5 bases and the J gene end by 4 bases; junction bases not matched to a gene: 7. Germline V gene data show CDR1 as SEHNR and CDR2 as FQNEAQ (reference sequence). The CDR3 extends over 14 amino acids. CDR3 loop: CASSPPRTGYEQYF. CDR3 bases: TGTGCCAGCAGCCCCCCTAGGACAGGGTACGAGCAGTACTTC.

The chain joins TRBV10-2 to TRBJ1-4; D is ambiguous. The ends were cut back, 0 bases at V and 1 base at J, with 6 bases in the middle. The CDR3 totals 15 residues. CDR1 and CDR2 (germline): WSHSY, SAAADI. The CDR3 DNA reads as TGCGCCAGCAGTGAGTCGGCAGGAACTAATGAAAAACTGTTTTTT. It codes for CASSESAGTNEKLFF.

The chain links TRBV19 to TRBJ1-2; D unresolved. The germline gives CDR1 LNHDA, CDR2 SQIVND (reference sequence). Trimming removed 5 bases at V and 3 bases at J, with 10 bases between. CDR3 length equals 13 residues. The DNA of the CDR3 is TGTGCCAGTAGTCCTACCGGGGACTATGGCTACACCTTC. This sequence encodes CASSPTGDYGYTF.